One and the same sample provided the 17 T cell receptor beta chains below, sequenced in a study of cytomegalovirus exposure and HLA in healthy donors. The PCR ran on 60 Vbeta and 13 Jbeta primers. Measured with immunoSEQ multiplex PCR; TCRdb has only the in-frame clones, and not every one. This sample has around 85,000 clones, with about 77% found just once. The material sequenced was PBMCs. These receptors all stem from a man aged 55 to 70 in good health and CMV-seronegative.

The chain combines TRBV7-9 with TRBJ2-3, with D possibly matching TRBD1 (6 bases). The CDR3 contains 14 residues. The germline V gene encodes CDR1 SEHNR and CDR2 FQNEAQ (reference sequence). Trimming removed 4 bases at V and 2 bases at J, with 10 bases between. This chain's CDR3 is CASSSGQYTDTQYF. The CDR3 DNA reads TGTGCCAGCAGCTCCGGACAGTACACAGATACGCAGTATTTT.

The chain is built from TRBV13 and TRBJ1-4; D uncertain. The CDR3 runs 15 residues. Trimming shortened V by 0 bases and J by 5 bases, and 10 bases separated the two germline ends. Germline-derived CDR1 and CDR2 are PRHDT and FYEKMQ (reference sequence). The CDR3 DNA sequence: TGTGCCAGCAGCTTAGGCGAGCAAACCAATGAAAAACTGTTTTTT. Translated: CASSLGEQTNEKLFF.

The chain has TRBV27 and TRBJ2-7; D possibly corresponds to TRBD1 (5 bases). This CDR3 comprises 15 residues. CDR1 MNHEY and CDR2 SMNVEV come from the germline V gene (reference sequence). V lost 5 bases to trimming and J lost 1 base, with 15 bases between them. The CDR3 DNA reads TGTGCCAGCAGTATCAGGGTAGAAGGATCCTACGAGCAGTACTTC. Its translation is CASSIRVEGSYEQYF.

The chain combines TRBV19 with TRBJ1-4; 10 nucleotides line up with TRBD1. Trimming took 8 bases from V and 10 from J; bases not matched to a gene: 10. CDR3 length: 14 amino acids. Germline CDR1 is LNHDA and CDR2 is SQIVND (reference sequence). This CDR3 reads CASSTGGAGVKLFF. In nucleotides, the CDR3 is TGTGCCAGTTCGACAGGGGGCGCTGGGGTAAAACTGTTTTTT.

This chain uses TRBV19 with TRBJ2-5; 11 positions agree with TRBD1. The J call may be incorrect, as the DNA end agrees better with TRBJ2-7. This CDR3 has 16 amino acids. The germline CDR1 and CDR2 sequences are LNHDA and SQIVND (reference sequence). CDR3 sequence: CASSSRFGTGGYEQYF. For the CDR3, the DNA is TGTGCCAGTAGTTCCCGTTTCGGGACAGGGGGCTACGAGCAGTACTTC.

This clone has a handful of counts. The chain combines TRBV30 with TRBJ2-2, with D unresolved. Germline CDR1 reads GTSNPN; CDR2 reads SVGIG (reference sequence). Trimming left V 1 base short and J 7 bases short, with 7 bases between. The CDR3 length is 12 residues. The CDR3 bases are TGTGCCTGGAGTGACGAGGTCGGGGAGCTGTTTTTT. Its protein is CAWSDEVGELFF.

The chain joins TRBV2 to TRBJ2-1, with TRBD2 identical over 9 bases. V dropped 6 bases and J dropped 6; count of bases not matched to a gene: 6. The germline CDR1 and CDR2 sequences are SNHLY and FYNNEI. There are 14 residues in the CDR3. For the CDR3, the DNA is TGTGCCAGCAGGAAGCGGGGGGAGGGCAATGAGCAGTTCTTC. The encoded protein is CASRKRGEGNEQFF.

CDR3 residues: CASSPGQLSDTQYF. DNA of the CDR3: TGTGCCAGCAGCCCGGGACAGTTGTCAGATACGCAGTATTTT. This chain connects TRBV11-3 to TRBJ2-3; 7 bases fit TRBD1. V lost 5 bases, J lost 4 bases, and 6 bases stayed unmatched. The CDR3 has 14 amino acids. The V gene's germline CDR1 is SGHNT and CDR2 YENEEA.

V is TRBV19 and J is TRBJ1-5; TRBD1 is a possible D gene (6 bases). The CDR3 has 15 residues. V lost 4 bases and J 6 bases, leaving 16 bases between the germline ends. The germline gives CDR1 LNHDA, CDR2 SQIVND (reference sequence). In nucleotides, the CDR3 is TGTGCCAGTAGTACCGGCGGGGGCTACGGTCAGCCCCAGCATTTT. This codes for CASSTGGGYGQPQHF.

The V gene is TRBV5-1, the J gene TRBJ2-3, with 16 bases fitting TRBD2. Germline V gene sequence: CDR1 SGHRS, CDR2 YFSETQ. The CDR3 is made up of 17 amino acids. Trimming cost V 4 bases and J 4 bases; bases outside gene matches: 6. This chain's CDR3 is CASSRGLAGGRPDTQYF. CDR3 DNA sequence: TGCGCCAGCAGCCGGGGACTAGCGGGGGGGCGTCCAGATACGCAGTATTTT.

This clone was picked up one time. V and J are TRBV2 and TRBJ1-6; the match to TRBD1 covers 8 bases. This CDR3 region has 16 residues. V shed 4 bases, J shed 7 bases, and the junction held 9 bases outside the gene matches. Germline loops: CDR1 SNHLY, CDR2 FYNNEI. The CDR3 coding sequence is TGTGCCAGCAGTGGTGAAGGACAGGGTAGAAATTCACCCCTCCACTTT. Translation: CASSGEGQGRNSPLHF. The whole variable domain, filled in from reference TRBV2 and TRBJ1-6, reads EPEVTQTPSHQVTQMGQEVILRCVPISNHLYFYWYRQILGQKVEFLVSFYNNEISEKSEIFDDQFSVERPDGSNFTLKIRSTKLEDSAMYFCASSGEGQGRNSPLHFGNGTRLTVT.

CDR3 loop: CASSFTGGNTEAFF. The CDR3 region has the DNA TGTGCCAGCAGCTTCACAGGGGGGAACACTGAAGCTTTCTTT. V is TRBV7-2 and J is TRBJ1-1; TRBD1 agrees at 8 bases. The CDR3 extends over 14 amino acids. V gave up 3 bases and J gave up 1 base; unmatched junction bases: 1. The germline gives CDR1 SGHTA, CDR2 FQGNSA.

This clone was detected a few times. This sequence joins TRBV27 and TRBJ2-2; TRBD1 is a possible D gene (5 bases). CDR3 size: 14 residues. Germline V CDR1 and CDR2: MNHEY, SMNVEV (reference sequence). Trimming cost V 5 bases and J 5 bases, with 12 bases left between them. CDR3 residues: CASSIRQGTGELFF. The CDR3 DNA reads TGTGCCAGCAGTATCCGGCAGGGAACCGGGGAGCTGTTTTTT.

The DNA for the CDR3 is TGCAGCGTTGGGTCACCCTTCGGGGACAATGAGCAGTTCTTC. Its translation: CSVGSPFGDNEQFF. The gene calls are TRBV29-1 and TRBJ2-1, with a tentative D call TRBD2 (5 bases). Germline loops: CDR1 SQVTM, CDR2 ANQGSEA. CDR3 length: 14 amino acids. With 4 bases removed from V and 5 bases from J, the gap between germline ends came to 15 bases.

The chain is built from TRBV9 and TRBJ2-2; TRBD2 aligns across 10 bases. J lost 1 base, V lost 4 bases, and 1 base had no gene match. Per germline, CDR1 SGDLS and CDR2 YYNGEE. CDR3 size: 15 residues. CDR3 protein: CASSPSGGNTGELFF. CDR3 coding DNA: TGTGCCAGCAGCCCTAGCGGGGGGAACACCGGGGAGCTGTTTTTT. Supplemented by reference TRBV9 and TRBJ2-2, the full variable domain reads DSGVTQTPKHLITATGQRVTLRCSPRSGDLSVYWYQQSLDQGLQFLIQYYNGEERAKGNILERFSAQQFPDLHSELNLSSLELGDSALYFCASSPSGGNTGELFFGEGSRLTVL.

This sequence joins TRBV19 and TRBJ2-7; 9 nucleotides line up with TRBD1. This CDR3 spans 15 amino acids. With 5 bases clipped from V and 2 bases from J, the junction kept 7 bases outside the gene matches. Germline CDR1 reads LNHDA; CDR2 reads SQIVND (reference sequence). The CDR3 DNA reads as TGTGCCAGTAGTTCCGGACAGGGGTGGGCCTACGAGCAGTACTTC. Amino acids: CASSSGQGWAYEQYF.

This clone was found a few times. This chain uses TRBV21-1 with TRBJ2-1; the table's D call, TRBD1, was not checked against the DNA. TRBV21-1 is reported as a pseudogene. The CDR3 covers 20 residues. CDR3 nucleotides: TGTGCCAGCAGCAAAGGTCTTGGGACAGGGGGCCTCCAATTGTACAATGAGCAGTTCTTC. This gives the protein CASSKGLGTGGLQLYNEQFF.